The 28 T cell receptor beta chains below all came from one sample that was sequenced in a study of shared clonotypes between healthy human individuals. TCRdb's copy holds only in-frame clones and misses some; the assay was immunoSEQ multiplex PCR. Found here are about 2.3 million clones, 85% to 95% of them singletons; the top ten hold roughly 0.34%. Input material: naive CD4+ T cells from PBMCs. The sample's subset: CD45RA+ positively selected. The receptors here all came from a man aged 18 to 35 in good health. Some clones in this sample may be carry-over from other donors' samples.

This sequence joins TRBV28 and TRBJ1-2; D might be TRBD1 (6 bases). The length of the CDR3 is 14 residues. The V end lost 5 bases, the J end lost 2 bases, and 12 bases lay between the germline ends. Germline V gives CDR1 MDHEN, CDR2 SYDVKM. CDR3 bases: TGTGCCAGCAGTATTCGGGACACCAACTATGGCTACACCTTC. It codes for CASSIRDTNYGYTF.

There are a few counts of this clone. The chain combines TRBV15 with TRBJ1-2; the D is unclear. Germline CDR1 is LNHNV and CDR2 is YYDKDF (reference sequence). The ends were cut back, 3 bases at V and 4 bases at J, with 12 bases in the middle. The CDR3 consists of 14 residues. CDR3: CATSSSRRSYGYTF. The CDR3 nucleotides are TGTGCCACCAGCAGTAGTAGGCGCAGCTATGGCTACACCTTC.

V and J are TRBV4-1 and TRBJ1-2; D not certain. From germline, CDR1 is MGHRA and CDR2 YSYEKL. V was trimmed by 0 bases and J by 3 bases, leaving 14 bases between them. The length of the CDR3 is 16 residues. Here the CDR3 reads CASSQEYNRGYYGYTF. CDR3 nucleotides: TGCGCCAGCAGCCAAGAGTATAACAGAGGATACTATGGCTACACCTTC.

CDR3 residues: CASSPRTRDGGSYEQYF. The CDR3 region has the DNA TGTGCCAGTAGTCCCCGGACCCGGGATGGGGGATCCTACGAGCAGTACTTC. This chain uses TRBV19 with TRBJ2-7; D tentatively reads TRBD1 or TRBD2 (5 bases each). This CDR3 is built from 17 residues. Trimming left V 5 bases short and J 1 base short, with 21 bases between. Germline CDR1 reads LNHDA; CDR2 reads SQIVND (reference sequence).

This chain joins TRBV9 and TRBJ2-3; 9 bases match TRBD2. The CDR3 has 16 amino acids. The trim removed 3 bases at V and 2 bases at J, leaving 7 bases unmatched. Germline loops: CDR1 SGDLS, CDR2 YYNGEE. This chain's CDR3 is CASSAVAGDPTDTQYF. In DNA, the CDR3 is TGTGCCAGCAGCGCGGTAGCGGGAGACCCCACAGATACGCAGTATTTT.

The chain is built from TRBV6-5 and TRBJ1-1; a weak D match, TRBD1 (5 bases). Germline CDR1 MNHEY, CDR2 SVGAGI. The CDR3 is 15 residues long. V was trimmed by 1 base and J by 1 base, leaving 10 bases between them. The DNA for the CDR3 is TGTGCCAGCAGTTACTGGGGGGGACCGAACACTGAAGCTTTCTTT. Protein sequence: CASSYWGGPNTEAFF.

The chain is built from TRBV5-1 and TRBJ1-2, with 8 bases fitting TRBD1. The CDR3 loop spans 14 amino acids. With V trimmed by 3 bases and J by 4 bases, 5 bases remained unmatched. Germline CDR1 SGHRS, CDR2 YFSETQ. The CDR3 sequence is CASSSGGEGYGYTF. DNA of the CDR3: TGCGCCAGCAGCTCAGGGGGCGAGGGCTATGGCTACACCTTC.

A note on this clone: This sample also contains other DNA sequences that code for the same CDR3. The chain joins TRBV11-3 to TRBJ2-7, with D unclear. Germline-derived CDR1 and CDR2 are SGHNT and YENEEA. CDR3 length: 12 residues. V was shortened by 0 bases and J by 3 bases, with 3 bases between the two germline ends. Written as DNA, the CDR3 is TGTGCCAGCAGCTTAGATCGCTACGAGCAGTACTTC. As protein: CASSLDRYEQYF.

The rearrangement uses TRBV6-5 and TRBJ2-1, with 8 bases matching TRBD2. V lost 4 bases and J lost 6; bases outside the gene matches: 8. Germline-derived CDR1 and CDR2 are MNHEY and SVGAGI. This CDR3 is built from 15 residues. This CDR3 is CASSSGTSRANEQFF. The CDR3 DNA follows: TGTGCCAGCAGTTCTGGGACTAGTAGAGCCAATGAGCAGTTCTTC.

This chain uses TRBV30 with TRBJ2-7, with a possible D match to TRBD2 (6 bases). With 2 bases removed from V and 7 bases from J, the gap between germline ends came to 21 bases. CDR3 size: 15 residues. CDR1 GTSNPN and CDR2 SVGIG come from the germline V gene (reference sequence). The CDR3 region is CAWSFLGTGPGEQYF. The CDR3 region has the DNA TGTGCCTGGAGTTTTCTCGGGACTGGCCCGGGAGAGCAGTACTTC. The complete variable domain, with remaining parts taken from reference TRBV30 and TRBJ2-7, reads SQTIHQWPATLVQPVGSPLSLECTVEGTSNPNLYWYRQAAGRGLQLLFYSVGIGQISSEVPQNLSASRPQDRQFILSSKKLLLSDSGFYLCAWSFLGTGPGEQYFGPGTRLTVT.

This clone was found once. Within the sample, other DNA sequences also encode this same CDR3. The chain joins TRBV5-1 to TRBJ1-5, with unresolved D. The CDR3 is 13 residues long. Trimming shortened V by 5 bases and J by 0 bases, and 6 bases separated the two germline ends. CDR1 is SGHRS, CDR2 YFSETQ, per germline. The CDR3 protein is CASRGDSNQPQHF. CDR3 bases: TGCGCCAGCAGGGGTGATAGCAATCAGCCCCAGCATTTT.

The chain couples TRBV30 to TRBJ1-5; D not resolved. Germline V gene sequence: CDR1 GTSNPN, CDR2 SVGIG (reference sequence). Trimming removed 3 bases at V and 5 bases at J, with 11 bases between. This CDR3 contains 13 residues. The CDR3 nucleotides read TGTGCCTGGAGCTATGGGTGGGATCAGCCCCAGCATTTT. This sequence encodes CAWSYGWDQPQHF.

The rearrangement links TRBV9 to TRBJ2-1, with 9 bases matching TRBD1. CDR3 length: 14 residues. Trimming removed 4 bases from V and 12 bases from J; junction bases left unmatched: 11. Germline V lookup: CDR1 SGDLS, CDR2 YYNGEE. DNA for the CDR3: TGTGCCAGCAGCCAGGTGACAGGGGGAGGTGGGCAGTTCTTC. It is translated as CASSQVTGGGGQFF. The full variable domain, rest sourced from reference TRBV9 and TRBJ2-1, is DSGVTQTPKHLITATGQRVTLRCSPRSGDLSVYWYQQSLDQGLQFLIQYYNGEERAKGNILERFSAQQFPDLHSELNLSSLELGDSALYFCASSQVTGGGGQFFGPGTRLTVL.

The CDR3 nucleotides read TGTGCCACCAGCCCCCGGCCTAGCGGCACAGATACGCAGTATTTT. This codes for CATSPRPSGTDTQYF. The rearrangement links TRBV15 to TRBJ2-3, with D possibly being TRBD2 (6 bases). The length of the CDR3 is 15 residues. V shed 5 bases and J shed 1 base, with 13 bases lying between them. CDR1 is LNHNV and CDR2 is YYDKDF in the germline V gene (reference sequence).

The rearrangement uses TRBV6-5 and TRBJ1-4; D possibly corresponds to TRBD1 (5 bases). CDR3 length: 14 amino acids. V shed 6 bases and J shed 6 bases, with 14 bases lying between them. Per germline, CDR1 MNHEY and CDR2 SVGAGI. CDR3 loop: CASSRAGGYEKLFF. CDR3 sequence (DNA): TGTGCCAGCAGCCGCGCCGGGGGTTATGAAAAACTGTTTTTT.

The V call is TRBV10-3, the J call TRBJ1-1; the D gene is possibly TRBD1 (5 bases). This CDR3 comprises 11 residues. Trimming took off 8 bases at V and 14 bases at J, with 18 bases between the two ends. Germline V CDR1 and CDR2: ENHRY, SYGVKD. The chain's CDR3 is CAIGDHFNPFF. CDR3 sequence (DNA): TGTGCCATCGGGGACCATTTTAATCCATTCTTT.

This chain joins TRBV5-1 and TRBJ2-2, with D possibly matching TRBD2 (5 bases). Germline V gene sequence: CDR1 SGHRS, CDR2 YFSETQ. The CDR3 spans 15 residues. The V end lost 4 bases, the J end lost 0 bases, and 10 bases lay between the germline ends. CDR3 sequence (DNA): TGCGCCAGCAGCACTTTTAGCGCGAACACCGGGGAGCTGTTTTTT. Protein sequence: CASSTFSANTGELFF.

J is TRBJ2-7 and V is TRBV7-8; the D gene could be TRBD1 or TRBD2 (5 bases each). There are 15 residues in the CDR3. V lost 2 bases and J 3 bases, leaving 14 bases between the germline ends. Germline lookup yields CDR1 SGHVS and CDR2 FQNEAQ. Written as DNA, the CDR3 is TGTGCCAGCAGCTTAACCTTTGGGGGAAACTACGAGCAGTACTTC. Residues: CASSLTFGGNYEQYF.

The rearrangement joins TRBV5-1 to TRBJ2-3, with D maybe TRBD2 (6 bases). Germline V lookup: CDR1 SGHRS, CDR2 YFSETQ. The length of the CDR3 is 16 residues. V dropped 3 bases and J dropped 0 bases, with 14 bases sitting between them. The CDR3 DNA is TGCGCCAGCAGCTGGAACCGGGACTCAAGCACAGATACGCAGTATTTT. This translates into CASSWNRDSSTDTQYF.

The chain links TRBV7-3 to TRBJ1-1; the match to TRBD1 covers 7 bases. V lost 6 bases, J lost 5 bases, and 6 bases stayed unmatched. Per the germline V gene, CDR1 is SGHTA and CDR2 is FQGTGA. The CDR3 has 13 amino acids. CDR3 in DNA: TGTGCCAGCAGTGACACCAGGGGGACTGAAGCTTTCTTT. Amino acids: CASSDTRGTEAFF.

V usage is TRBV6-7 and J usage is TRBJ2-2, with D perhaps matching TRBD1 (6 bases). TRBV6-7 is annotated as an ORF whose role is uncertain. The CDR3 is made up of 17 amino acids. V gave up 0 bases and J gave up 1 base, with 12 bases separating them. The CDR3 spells CASSYSTGTRNTGELFF. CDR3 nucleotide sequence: TGTGCCAGCAGTTACTCAACCGGGACACGGAACACCGGGGAGCTGTTTTTT.

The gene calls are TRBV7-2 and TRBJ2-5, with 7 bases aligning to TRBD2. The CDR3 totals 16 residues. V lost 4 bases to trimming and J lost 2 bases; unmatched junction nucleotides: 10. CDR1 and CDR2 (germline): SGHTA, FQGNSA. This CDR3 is CASSSWGSGIQETQYF. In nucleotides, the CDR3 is TGTGCCAGCAGCTCCTGGGGCAGCGGGATACAAGAGACCCAGTACTTC.

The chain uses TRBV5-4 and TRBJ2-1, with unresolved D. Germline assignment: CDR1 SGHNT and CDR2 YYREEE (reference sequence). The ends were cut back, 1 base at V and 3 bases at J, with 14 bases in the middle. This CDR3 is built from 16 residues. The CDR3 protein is CASSLNGGVGYNEQFF. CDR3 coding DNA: TGTGCCAGCAGCTTGAACGGTGGGGTTGGCTACAATGAGCAGTTCTTC.

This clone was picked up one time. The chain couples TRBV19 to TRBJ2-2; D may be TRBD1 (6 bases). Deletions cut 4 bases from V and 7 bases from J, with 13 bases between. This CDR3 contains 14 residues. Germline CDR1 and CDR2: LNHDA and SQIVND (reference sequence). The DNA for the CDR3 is TGTGCCAGTAGTAGCCCGACAGGCGTCGGGGAGCTGTTTTTT. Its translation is CASSSPTGVGELFF.

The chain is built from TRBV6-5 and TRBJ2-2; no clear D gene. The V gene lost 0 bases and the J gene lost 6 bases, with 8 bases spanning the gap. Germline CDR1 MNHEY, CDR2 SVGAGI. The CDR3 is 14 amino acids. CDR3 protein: CASSYSAWAGELFF. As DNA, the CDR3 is TGTGCCAGCAGTTACTCGGCGTGGGCCGGGGAGCTGTTTTTT.

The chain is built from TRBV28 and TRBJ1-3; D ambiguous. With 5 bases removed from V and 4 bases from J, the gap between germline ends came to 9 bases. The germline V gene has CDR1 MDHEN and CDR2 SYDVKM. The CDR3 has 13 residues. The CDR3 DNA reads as TGTGCCAGCAGTGAACGGGTGGGAAACACCATATATTTT. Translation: CASSERVGNTIYF.

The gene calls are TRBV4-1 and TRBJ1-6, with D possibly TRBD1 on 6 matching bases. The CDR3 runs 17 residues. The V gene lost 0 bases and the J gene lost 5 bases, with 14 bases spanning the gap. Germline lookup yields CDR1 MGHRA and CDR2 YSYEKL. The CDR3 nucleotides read TGCGCCAGCAGCCAAGATCAGAGGGACACCAATAATTCACCCCTCCACTTT. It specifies CASSQDQRDTNNSPLHF.

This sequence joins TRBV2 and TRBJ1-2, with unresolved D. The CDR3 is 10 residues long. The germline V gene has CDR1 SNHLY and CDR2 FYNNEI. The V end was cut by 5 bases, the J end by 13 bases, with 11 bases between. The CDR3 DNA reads TGTGCCAGCAGTCTCCGACCTTTCACCTTC. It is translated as CASSLRPFTF. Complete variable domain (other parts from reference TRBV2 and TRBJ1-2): EPEVTQTPSHQVTQMGQEVILRCVPISNHLYFYWYRQILGQKVEFLVSFYNNEISEKSEIFDDQFSVERPDGSNFTLKIRSTKLEDSAMYFCASSLRPFTFGSGTRLTVV.